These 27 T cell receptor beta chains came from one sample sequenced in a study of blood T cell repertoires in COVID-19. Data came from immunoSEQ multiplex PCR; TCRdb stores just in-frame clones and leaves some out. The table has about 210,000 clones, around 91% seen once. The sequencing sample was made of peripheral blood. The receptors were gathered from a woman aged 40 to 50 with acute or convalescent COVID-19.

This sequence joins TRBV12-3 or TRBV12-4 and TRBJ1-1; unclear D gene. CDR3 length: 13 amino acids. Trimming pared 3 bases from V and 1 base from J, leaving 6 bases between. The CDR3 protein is CASSFTANTEAFF. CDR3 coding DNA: TGTGCCAGCAGTTTTACAGCGAACACTGAAGCTTTCTTT.

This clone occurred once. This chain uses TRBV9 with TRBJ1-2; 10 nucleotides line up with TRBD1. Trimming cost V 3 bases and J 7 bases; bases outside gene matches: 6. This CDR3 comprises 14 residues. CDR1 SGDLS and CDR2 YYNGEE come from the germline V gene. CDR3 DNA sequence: TGTGCCAGCAGCGCGTGGACAGGGGGTCGTGGCTACACCTTC. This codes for CASSAWTGGRGYTF.

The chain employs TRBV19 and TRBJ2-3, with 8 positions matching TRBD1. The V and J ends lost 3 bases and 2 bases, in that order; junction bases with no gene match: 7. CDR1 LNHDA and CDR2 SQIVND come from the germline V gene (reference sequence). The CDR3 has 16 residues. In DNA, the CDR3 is TGTGCCAGTAGTATGGGGACAGGCGAGTACACAGATACGCAGTATTTT. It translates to CASSMGTGEYTDTQYF.

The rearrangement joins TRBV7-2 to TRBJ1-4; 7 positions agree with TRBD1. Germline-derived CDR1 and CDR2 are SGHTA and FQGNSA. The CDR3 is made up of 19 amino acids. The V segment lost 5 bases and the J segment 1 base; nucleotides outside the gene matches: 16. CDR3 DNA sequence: TGTGCCAGCAGCCCAAGATGGGTGGGGCAGGGGGTAACTAATGAAAAACTGTTTTTT. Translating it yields CASSPRWVGQGVTNEKLFF.

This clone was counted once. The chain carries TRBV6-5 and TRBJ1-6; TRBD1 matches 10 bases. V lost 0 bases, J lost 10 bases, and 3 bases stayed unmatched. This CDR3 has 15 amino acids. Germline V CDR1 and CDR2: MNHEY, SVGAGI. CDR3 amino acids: CASSYSGTGVSPLHF. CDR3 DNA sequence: TGTGCCAGCAGTTACTCCGGGACAGGGGTATCACCCCTCCACTTT.

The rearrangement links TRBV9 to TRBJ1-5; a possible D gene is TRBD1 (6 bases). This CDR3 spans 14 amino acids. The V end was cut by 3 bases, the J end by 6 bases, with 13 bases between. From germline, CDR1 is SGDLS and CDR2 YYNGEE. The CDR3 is CASSATRGTQPQHF. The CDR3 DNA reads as TGTGCCAGCAGCGCCACCAGGGGAACTCAGCCCCAGCATTTT.

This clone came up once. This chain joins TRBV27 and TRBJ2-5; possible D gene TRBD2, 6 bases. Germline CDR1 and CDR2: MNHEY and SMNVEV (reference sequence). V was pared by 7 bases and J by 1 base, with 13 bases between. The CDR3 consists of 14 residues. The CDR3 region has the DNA TGTGCCAGCAAAAGCGGAGGGAGCCAAGAGACCCAGTACTTC. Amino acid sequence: CASKSGGSQETQYF.

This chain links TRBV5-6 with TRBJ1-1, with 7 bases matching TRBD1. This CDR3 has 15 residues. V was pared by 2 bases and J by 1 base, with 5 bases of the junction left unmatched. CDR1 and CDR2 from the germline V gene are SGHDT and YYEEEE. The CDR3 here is CASSLFNRGNTEAFF. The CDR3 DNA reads TGTGCCAGCAGCTTATTTAACAGGGGGAACACTGAAGCTTTCTTT.

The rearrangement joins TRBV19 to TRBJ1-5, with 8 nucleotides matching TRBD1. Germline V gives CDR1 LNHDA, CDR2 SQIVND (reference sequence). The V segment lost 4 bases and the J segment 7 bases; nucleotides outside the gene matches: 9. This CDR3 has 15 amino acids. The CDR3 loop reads CASSTGAQGGQPQHF. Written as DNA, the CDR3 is TGTGCCAGTAGTACGGGGGCACAGGGGGGACAGCCCCAGCATTTT.

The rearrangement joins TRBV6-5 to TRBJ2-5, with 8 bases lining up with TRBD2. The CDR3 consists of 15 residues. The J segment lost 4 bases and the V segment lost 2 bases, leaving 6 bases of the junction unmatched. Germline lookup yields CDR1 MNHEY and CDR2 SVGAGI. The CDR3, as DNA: TGTGCCAGCAGTTACCCGGGGGGGCCGGGAGAGACCCAGTACTTC. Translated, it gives CASSYPGGPGETQYF.

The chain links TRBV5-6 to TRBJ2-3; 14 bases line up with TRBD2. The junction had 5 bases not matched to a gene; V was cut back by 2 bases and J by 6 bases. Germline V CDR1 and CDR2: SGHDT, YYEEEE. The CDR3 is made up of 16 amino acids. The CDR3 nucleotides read TGTGCCAGCAGCTTCGAGACTAGCGGGGGGGCGGATACGCAGTATTTT. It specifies CASSFETSGGADTQYF.

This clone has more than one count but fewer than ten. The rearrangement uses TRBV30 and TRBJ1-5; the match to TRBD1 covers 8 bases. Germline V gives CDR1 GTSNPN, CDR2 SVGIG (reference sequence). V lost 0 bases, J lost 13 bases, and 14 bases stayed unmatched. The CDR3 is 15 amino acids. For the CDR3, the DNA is TGTGCCTGGAGTGTTCTTGGGACAGGTTCGGGGAAGCAGCATTTT. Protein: CAWSVLGTGSGKQHF.

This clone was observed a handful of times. The CDR3 loop reads CAISEPERGNRQTNTEAFF. The CDR3 bases are TGTGCCATCAGTGAGCCCGAACGAGGCAACCGACAGACGAACACTGAAGCTTTCTTT. The chain is built from TRBV10-3 and TRBJ1-1; D is perhaps TRBD1 (5 bases). This CDR3 region has 19 residues. CDR1 and CDR2 (germline): ENHRY, SYGVKD. Trimming left V 2 bases short and J 1 base short, with 23 bases between.

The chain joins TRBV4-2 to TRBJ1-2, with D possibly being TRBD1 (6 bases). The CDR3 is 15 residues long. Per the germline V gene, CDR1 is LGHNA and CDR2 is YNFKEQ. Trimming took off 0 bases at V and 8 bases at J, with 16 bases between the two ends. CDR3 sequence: CASSQDRGPQGGYTF. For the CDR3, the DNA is TGTGCCAGCAGCCAAGATCGTGGGCCCCAGGGGGGCTACACCTTC.

This CDR3 is CASSGSGTRGGNEQFF. CDR3 nucleotides: TGCGCCAGCAGCGGGTCCGGGACTAGAGGGGGCAATGAGCAGTTCTTC. J is TRBJ2-1 and V is TRBV5-1; 8 bases agree with TRBD2. CDR1 and CDR2 from the germline V gene are SGHRS and YFSETQ. J lost 6 bases, V lost 4 bases, and 12 bases had no gene match. The CDR3 has 16 residues.

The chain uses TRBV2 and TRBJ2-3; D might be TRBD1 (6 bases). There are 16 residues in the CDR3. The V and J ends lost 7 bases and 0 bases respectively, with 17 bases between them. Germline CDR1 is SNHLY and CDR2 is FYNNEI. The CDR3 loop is CASNLGTYSSTDTQYF. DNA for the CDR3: TGTGCCAGCAACCTTGGGACATATTCTAGCACAGATACGCAGTATTTT.

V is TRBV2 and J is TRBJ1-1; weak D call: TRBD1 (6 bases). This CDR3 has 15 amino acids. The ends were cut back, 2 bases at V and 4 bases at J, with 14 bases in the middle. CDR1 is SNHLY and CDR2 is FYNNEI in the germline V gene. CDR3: CASSERGTMGTEAFF. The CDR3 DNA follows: TGTGCCAGCAGTGAAAGGGGGACGATGGGCACTGAAGCTTTCTTT. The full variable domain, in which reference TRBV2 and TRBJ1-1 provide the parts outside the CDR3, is EPEVTQTPSHQVTQMGQEVILRCVPISNHLYFYWYRQILGQKVEFLVSFYNNEISEKSEIFDDQFSVERPDGSNFTLKIRSTKLEDSAMYFCASSERGTMGTEAFFGQGTRLTVV.

CDR3 sequence: CASSLAWTGATSSGYTF. CDR3 DNA sequence: TGTGCCAGCAGCTTAGCATGGACAGGGGCCACTAGCAGCGGCTACACCTTC. V gene TRBV7-2 combines with J gene TRBJ1-2; 9 nucleotides align to TRBD1. V shed 0 bases and J 8 bases; nucleotides not matched to a gene: 13. CDR3 length: 17 residues. Germline lookup yields CDR1 SGHTA and CDR2 FQGNSA.

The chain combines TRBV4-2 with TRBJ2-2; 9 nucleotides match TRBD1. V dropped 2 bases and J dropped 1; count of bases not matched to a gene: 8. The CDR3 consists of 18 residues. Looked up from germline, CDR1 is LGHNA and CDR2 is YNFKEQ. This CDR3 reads CASSQSPGTGLNTGELFF. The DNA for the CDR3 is TGTGCCAGCAGCCAATCCCCCGGGACAGGGCTGAACACCGGGGAGCTGTTTTTT.

CDR3 residues: CASSLGLETQYF. CDR3 DNA sequence: TGTGCCAGCAGTTTGGGCCTAGAGACCCAGTACTTC. V usage is TRBV12-3 or TRBV12-4 and J usage is TRBJ2-5; D uncertain. The CDR3 is 12 residues long. Trimming took off 3 bases at V and 4 bases at J, with 6 bases between the two ends.

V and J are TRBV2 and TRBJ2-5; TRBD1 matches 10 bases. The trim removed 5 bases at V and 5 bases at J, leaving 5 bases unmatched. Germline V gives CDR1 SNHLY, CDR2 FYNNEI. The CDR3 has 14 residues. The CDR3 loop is CASSPTGGGETQYF. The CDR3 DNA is TGTGCCAGCAGTCCGACAGGGGGCGGTGAGACCCAGTACTTC.

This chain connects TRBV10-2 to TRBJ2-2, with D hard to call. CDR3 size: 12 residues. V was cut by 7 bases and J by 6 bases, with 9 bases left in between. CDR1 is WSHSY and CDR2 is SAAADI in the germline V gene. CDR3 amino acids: CASTSNPGELFF. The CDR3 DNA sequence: TGCGCCAGCACTAGTAATCCCGGGGAGCTGTTTTTT.

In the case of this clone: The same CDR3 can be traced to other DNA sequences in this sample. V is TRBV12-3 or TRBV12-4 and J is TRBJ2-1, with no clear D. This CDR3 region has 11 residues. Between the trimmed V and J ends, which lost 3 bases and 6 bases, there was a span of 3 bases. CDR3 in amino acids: CASSFGNEQFF. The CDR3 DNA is TGTGCCAGCAGTTTCGGCAATGAGCAGTTCTTC.

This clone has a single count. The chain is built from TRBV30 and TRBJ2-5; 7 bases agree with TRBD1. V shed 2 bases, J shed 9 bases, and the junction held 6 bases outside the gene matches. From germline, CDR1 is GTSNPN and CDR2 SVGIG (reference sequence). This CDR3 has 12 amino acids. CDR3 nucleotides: TGTGCCTGGAGTACGAGGACAGGTCCCCAGTACTTC. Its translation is CAWSTRTGPQYF.

The CDR3: CASSVNRGGNTGELFF. CDR3 sequence (DNA): TGTGCCAGCAGCGTCAATCGGGGGGGTAACACCGGGGAGCTGTTTTTT. This chain connects TRBV5-4 to TRBJ2-2; 8 nucleotides agree with TRBD2. CDR3 length: 16 amino acids. Germline trimming cut 4 bases from V and 2 bases from J; bases unmatched to any gene: 7. Germline lookup yields CDR1 SGHNT and CDR2 YYREEE (reference sequence).

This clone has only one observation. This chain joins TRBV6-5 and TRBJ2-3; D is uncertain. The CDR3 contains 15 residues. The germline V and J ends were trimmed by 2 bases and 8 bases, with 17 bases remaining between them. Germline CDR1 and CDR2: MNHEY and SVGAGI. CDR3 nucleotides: TGTGCCAGCAGTTACGGGCCACCCCTCGTGGCTACGCAGTATTTT. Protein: CASSYGPPLVATQYF.

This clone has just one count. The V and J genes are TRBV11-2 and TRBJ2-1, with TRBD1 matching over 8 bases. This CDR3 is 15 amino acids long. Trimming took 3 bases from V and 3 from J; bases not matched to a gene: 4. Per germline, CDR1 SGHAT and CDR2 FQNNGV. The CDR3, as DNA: TGTGCCAGCAGCTTTACAGGGGGTTACTACAATGAGCAGTTCTTC. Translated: CASSFTGGYYNEQFF.